The entry that follows covers one T cell receptor (beta chain) sequence. CDR3 length: 14 residues. The germline V gene encodes CDR1 SGHTA and CDR2 FQGNSA. Trimming removed 5 bases at V and 0 bases at J, with 8 bases between. The data were taken from a study of OX40 agonist ivuxolimab in advanced cancers. Study-level information: Dose-escalation cases comprised hepatocellular carcinoma, melanoma, renal cell or head and neck cancer. Among those enrolled, mean age was roughly 55 years (range 23 to 79) and approximately 83% were male. Partial responses were achieved by three patients, of whom one had hepatocellular carcinoma and two had cutaneous melanoma.

Assay: immunoSEQ multiplex PCR; the TCRdb copy retains only in-frame clones and omits some. The data contain about 77,000 clones, 90% to 95% of them singletons. The specimen was CD4+ or CD8+ T cells sorted from blood, collected in a trial of the OX40 agonist ivuxolimab. The TCR originated in an adult with an advanced solid tumor such as melanoma, head and neck, liver or kidney cancer. V and J are TRBV7-2 and TRBJ1-3; TRBD1 might be the D (6 bases). In DNA form, the CDR3 reads TGTGCCAGCAGCCAGGGGTTCTCTGGAAACACCATATATTTT. This translates into CASSQGFSGNTIYF.